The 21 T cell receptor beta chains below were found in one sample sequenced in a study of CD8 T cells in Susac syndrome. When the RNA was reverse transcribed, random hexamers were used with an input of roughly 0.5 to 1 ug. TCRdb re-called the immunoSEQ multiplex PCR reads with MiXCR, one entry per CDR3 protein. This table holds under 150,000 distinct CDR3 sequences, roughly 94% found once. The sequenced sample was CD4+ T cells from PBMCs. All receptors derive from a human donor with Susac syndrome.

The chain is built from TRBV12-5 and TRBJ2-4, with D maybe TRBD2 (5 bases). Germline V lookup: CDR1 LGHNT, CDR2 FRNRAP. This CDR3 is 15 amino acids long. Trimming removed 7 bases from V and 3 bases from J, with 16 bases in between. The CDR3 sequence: CASAPPASYKNIQYF. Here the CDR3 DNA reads TGTGCTAGTGCCCCCCCAGCTAGCTACAAAAACATTCAGTACTTC.

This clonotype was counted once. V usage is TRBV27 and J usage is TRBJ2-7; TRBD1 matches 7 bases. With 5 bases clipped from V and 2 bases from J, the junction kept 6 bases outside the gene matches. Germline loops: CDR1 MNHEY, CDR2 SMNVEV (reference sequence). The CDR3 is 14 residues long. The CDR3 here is CASSPRTGPYEQYF. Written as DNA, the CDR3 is TGTGCCAGCAGTCCCCGGACAGGCCCCTACGAGCAGTACTTC.

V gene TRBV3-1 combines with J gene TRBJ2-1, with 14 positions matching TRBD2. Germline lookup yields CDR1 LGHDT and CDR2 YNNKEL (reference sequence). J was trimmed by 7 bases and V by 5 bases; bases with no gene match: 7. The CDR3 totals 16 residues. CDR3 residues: CASSIPGTSGRNEQFF. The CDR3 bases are TGTGCCAGCAGCATTCCCGGGACTAGCGGGAGAAATGAGCAGTTCTTC.

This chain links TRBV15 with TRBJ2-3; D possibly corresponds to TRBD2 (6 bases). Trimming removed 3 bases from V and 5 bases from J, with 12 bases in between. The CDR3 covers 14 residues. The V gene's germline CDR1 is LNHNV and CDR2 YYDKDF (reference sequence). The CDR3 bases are TGTGCCACCAGCAGTGGCGGGGCAGGAGATACGCAGTATTTT. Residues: CATSSGGAGDTQYF.

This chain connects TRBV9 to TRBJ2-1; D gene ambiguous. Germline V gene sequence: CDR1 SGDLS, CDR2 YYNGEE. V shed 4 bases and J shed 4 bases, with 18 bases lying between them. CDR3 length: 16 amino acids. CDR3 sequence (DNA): TGTGCCAGCAGCCCCTTTAGGTCTCTTTCGTACAATGAGCAGTTCTTC. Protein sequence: CASSPFRSLSYNEQFF. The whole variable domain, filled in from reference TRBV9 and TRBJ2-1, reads DSGVTQTPKHLITATGQRVTLRCSPRSGDLSVYWYQQSLDQGLQFLIQYYNGEERAKGNILERFSAQQFPDLHSELNLSSLELGDSALYFCASSPFRSLSYNEQFFGPGTRLTVL.

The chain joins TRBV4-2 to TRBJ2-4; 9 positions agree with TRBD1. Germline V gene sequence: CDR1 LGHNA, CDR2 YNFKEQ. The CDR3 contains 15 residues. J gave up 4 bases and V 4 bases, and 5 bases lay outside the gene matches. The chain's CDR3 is CASSLGDREKNIQYF. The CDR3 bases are TGTGCCAGCAGCCTAGGGGACAGGGAGAAAAACATTCAGTACTTC.

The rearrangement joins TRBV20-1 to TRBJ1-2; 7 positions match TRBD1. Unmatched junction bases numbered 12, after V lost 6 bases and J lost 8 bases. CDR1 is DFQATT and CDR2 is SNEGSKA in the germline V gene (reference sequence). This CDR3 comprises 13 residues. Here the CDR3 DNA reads TGCAGTGCCACACTTCAGGGGGGGAGCGGCTACACCTTC. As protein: CSATLQGGSGYTF.

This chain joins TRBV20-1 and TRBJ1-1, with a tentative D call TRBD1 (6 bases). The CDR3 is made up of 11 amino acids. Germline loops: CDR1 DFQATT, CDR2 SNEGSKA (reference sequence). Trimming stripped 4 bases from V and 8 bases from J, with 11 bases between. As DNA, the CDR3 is TGCAGTGCTACCCCGGGACAAGAAGCTTTCTTT. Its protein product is CSATPGQEAFF.

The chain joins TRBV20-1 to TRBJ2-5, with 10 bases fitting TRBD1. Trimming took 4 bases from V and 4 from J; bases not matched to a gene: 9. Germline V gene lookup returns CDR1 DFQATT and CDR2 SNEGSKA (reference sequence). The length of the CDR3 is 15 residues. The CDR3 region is CSATRPGQGLETQYF. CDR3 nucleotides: TGCAGTGCTACAAGACCGGGACAGGGGTTAGAGACCCAGTACTTC.

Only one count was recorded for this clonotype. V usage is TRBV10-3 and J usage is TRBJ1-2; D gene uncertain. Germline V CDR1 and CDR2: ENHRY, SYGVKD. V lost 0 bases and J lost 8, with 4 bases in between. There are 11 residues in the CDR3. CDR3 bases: TGTGCCATCAGTGAGTCCCGAGGCTACACCTTC. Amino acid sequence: CAISESRGYTF.

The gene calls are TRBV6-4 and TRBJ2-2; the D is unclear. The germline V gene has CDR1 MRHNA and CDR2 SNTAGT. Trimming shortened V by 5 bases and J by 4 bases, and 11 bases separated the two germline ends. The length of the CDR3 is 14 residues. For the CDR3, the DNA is TGTGCCAGCAGTCGGTCTCCGGGCACCGGGGAGCTGTTTTTT. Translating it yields CASSRSPGTGELFF.

Here the CDR3 reads CSATRQNTEAFF. CDR3 sequence (DNA): TGCAGTGCTACTCGACAGAACACTGAAGCTTTCTTT. The chain combines TRBV20-1 with TRBJ1-1; D is uncertain. Trimming took 4 bases from V and 1 from J, leaving 7 bases between them. Germline V gene lookup returns CDR1 DFQATT and CDR2 SNEGSKA (reference sequence). The CDR3 runs 12 residues.

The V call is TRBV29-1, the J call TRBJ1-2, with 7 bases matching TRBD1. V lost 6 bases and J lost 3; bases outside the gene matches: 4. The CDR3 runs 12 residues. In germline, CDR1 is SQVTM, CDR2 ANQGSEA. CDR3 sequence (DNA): TGCAGCGTGAGACAGGGATACTATGGCTACACCTTC. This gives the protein CSVRQGYYGYTF.

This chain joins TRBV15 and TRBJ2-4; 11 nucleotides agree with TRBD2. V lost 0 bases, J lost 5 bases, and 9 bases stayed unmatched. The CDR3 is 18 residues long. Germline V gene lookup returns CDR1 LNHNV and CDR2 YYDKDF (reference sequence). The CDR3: CATSRESSGGPMQNIQYF. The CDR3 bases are TGTGCCACCAGCAGAGAGTCTAGCGGGGGGCCCATGCAAAACATTCAGTACTTC.

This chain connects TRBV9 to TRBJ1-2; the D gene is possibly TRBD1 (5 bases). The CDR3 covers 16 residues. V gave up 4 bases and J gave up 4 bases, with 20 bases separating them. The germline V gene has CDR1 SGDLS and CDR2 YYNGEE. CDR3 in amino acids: CASSPKYGGASYGYTF. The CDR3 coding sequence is TGTGCCAGCAGCCCCAAGTATGGGGGAGCCTCCTATGGCTACACCTTC.

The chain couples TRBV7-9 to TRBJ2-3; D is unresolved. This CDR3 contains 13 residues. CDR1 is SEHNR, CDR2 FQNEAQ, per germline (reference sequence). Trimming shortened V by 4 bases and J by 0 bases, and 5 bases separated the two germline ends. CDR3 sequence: CASSWASTDTQYF. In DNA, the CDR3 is TGTGCCAGCAGCTGGGCCAGCACAGATACGCAGTATTTT.

The CDR3 DNA is TGTGCCAGCAGCTACCCCGGGACGGCCTATGGCTACACCTTC. Protein sequence: CASSYPGTAYGYTF. This rearrangement joins TRBV7-2 to TRBJ1-2; the D gene is possibly TRBD1 (5 bases). The CDR3 extends over 14 amino acids. From germline, CDR1 is SGHTA and CDR2 FQGNSA. Trimming removed 4 bases from V and 4 bases from J, with 13 bases in between.

This CDR3 reads CASSIKGLAKYNEQFF. In DNA, the CDR3 is TGTGCCAGCAGCATCAAGGGACTAGCGAAATACAATGAGCAGTTCTTC. The V and J genes are TRBV9 and TRBJ2-1; 10 positions match TRBD2. The J segment lost 4 bases and the V segment lost 4 bases, leaving 8 bases of the junction unmatched. This CDR3 is built from 16 residues. Germline V lookup: CDR1 SGDLS, CDR2 YYNGEE.

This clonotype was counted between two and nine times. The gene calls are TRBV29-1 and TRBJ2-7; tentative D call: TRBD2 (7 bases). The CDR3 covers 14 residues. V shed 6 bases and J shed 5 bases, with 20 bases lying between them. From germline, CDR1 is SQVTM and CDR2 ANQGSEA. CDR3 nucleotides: TGCAGCGTCTCGGACAGTGGGGGGACTAACGAGCAGTACTTC. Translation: CSVSDSGGTNEQYF.

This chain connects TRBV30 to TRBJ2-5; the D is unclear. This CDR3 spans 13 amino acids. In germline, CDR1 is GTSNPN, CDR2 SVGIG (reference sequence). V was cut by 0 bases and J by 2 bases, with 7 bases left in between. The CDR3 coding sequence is TGTGCCTGGAGTGTACGGCCACAAGAGACCCAGTACTTC. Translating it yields CAWSVRPQETQYF.

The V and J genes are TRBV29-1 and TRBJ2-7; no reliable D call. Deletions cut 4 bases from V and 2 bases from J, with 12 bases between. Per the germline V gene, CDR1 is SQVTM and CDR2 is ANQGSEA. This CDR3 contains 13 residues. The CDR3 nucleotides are TGCAGCGTTGCACGGGCCCGAGCCTACGAGCAGTACTTC. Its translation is CSVARARAYEQYF.